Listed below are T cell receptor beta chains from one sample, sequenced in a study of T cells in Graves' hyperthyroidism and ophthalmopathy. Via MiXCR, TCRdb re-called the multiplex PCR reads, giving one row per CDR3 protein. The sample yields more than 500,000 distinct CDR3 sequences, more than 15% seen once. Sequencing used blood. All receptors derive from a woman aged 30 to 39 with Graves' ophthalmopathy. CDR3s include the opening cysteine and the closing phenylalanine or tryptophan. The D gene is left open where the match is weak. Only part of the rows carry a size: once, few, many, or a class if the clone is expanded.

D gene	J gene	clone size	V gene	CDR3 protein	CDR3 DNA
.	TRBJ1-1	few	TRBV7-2	CASSLRGGRNTEAFF	TGTGCCAGCAGCTTACGCGGGGGCCGGAACACTGAAGCTTTCTTT
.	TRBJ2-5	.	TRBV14	CASSQNDFSETQYF	TGTGCCAGCAGCCAAAACGACTTCTCAGAGACCCAGTACTTC
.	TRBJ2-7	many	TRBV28	CASSSVYEQYF	TGTGCCAGCAGTTCCGTCTACGAGCAGTACTTC
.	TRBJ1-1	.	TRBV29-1	CSVIGNTEAFF	TGCAGCGTCATCGGGAACACTGAAGCTTTCTTT
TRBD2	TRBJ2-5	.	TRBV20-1	CSARLAGYQETQYF	TGCAGTGCCAGACTAGCGGGGTACCAAGAGACCCAGTACTTC
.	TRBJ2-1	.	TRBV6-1	CASSETGYPYNEQFF	TGTGCCAGCAGTGAAACAGGGTACCCCTACAATGAGCAGTTCTTC
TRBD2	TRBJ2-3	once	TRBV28	CASRSIAGGTSTDTQYF	TGTGCCAGCAGGTCGATAGCGGGGGGCACTAGCACAGATACGCAGTATTTT
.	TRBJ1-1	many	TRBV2	CASHRDETNTEAFF	TGTGCCAGCCACCGGGACGAAACTAACACTGAAGCTTTCTTT
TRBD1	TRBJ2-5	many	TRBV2	CAADRGRGETQYF	TGTGCCGCCGACAGGGGGCGTGGGGAGACCCAGTACTTC
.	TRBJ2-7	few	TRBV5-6	CASSSTLGPPLDEQYF	TGTGCCAGCAGCTCCACCCTCGGGCCACCTCTGGACGAGCAGTACTTC
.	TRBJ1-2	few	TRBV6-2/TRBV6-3	CASSLQDRGYTF	TGTGCCAGCAGTCTTCAAGACCGAGGCTACACCTTC
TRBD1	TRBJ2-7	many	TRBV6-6	CASSLTGSGINEQYF	TGTGCCAGCAGTTTGACAGGGTCGGGGATAAACGAGCAGTACTTC
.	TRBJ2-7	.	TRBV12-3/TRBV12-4	CASSKGRKDEQYF	TGTGCCAGCAGTAAAGGGAGAAAGGACGAGCAGTACTTC
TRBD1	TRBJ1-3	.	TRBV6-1	CASRYLTGAGNTIYF	TGTGCCAGCAGATACTTGACAGGGGCTGGAAACACCATATATTTT
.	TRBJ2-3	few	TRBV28	CASSLLRGTRDTQYF	TGTGCCAGCAGTTTGTTGCGGGGCACCCGGGATACGCAGTATTTT
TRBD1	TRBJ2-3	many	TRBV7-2	CASSDRGQSDTQYF	TGTGCCAGCAGCGACAGGGGGCAGTCGGATACGCAGTATTTT
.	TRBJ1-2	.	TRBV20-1	CSAVGVYGYTF	TGCAGTGCTGTAGGGGTCTATGGCTACACCTTC
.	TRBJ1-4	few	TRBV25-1	CASADTMGEKLFF	TGTGCCAGTGCCGACACAATGGGGGAAAAACTGTTTTTT
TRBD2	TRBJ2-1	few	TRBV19	CASSISGRANEQFF	TGTGCCAGTAGTATCAGCGGGAGGGCCAATGAGCAGTTCTTC
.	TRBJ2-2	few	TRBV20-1	CSPQMGRVGPFF	TGCAGTCCACAGATGGGCAGGGTAGGGCCGTTTTTT
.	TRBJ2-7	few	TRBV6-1	CASSPPGGIGGYEQYF	TGTGCCAGCAGCCCCCCTGGGGGGATCGGGGGCTACGAGCAGTACTTC
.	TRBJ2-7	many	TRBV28	CASFSGGARTAYEQYF	TGTGCCAGCTTTTCTGGGGGGGCTAGGACAGCCTACGAGCAGTACTTC
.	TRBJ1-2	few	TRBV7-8	CASSFLDSPAYGYTF	TGTGCCAGCAGCTTTCTGGACTCGCCGGCCTATGGCTACACCTTC
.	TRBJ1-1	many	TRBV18	CASSPRQGDSTEAFF	TGTGCCAGCTCACCACGGCAGGGAGACTCCACTGAAGCTTTCTTT
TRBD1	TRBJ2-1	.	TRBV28	CASRGQGVNNEQFF	TGTGCCAGCAGGGGACAGGGGGTAAATAATGAGCAGTTCTTC
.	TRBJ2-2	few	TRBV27	CASSVREAGELFF	TGTGCCAGCAGCGTCAGGGAAGCCGGGGAGCTGTTTTTT
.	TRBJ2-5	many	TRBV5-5	CASRGYMAGETQYF	TGTGCCAGCCGCGGGTACATGGCCGGTGAGACCCAGTACTTC
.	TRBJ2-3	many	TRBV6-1	CASSEGGLALYTQYF	TGTGCCAGCAGTGAAGGAGGCCTAGCTTTGTATACGCAGTATTTT
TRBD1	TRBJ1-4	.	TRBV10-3	CAISDHRDRGNEKLFF	TGTGCCATCAGTGACCACCGGGACAGGGGAAATGAAAAACTGTTTTTT
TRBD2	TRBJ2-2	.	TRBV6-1	CASAGAGTTVVTGELFF	TGTGCCAGCGCCGGAGCCGGGACTACAGTAGTCACCGGGGAGCTGTTTTTT
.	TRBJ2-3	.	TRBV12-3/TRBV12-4	CASSLGGWATDTQYF	TGTGCCAGCAGTTTAGGTGGGTGGGCCACAGATACGCAGTATTTT
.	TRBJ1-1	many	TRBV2	CASRLFGVRNTEAFF	TGTGCCAGCCGGTTGTTCGGCGTAAGGAACACTGAAGCTTTCTTT
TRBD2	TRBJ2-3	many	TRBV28	CASSFPGLANIDTQYF	TGTGCCAGCAGTTTTCCGGGACTAGCGAATATAGATACGCAGTATTTT
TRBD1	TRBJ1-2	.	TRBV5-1	CASSTSGTGGNGYTF	TGCGCCAGCAGCACGTCCGGGACAGGGGGTAATGGCTACACCTTC
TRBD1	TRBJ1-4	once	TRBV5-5	CASSSGQGYEKLFF	TGTGCCAGCAGCTCTGGACAGGGCTATGAAAAACTGTTTTTT
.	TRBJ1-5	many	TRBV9	CASSVGGSLNQPQHF	TGTGCCAGCAGCGTAGGGGGTTCACTCAATCAGCCCCAGCATTTT
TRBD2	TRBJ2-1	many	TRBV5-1	CASSESTSGRQQFF	TGCGCCAGCAGCGAAAGTACTAGCGGGAGACAGCAGTTCTTC
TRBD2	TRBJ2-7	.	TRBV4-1	CASSQDTGGRGSSYEQYF	TGCGCCAGCAGCCAAGATACGGGCGGGAGGGGTAGCTCCTACGAGCAGTACTTC